These 29 T cell receptor beta chains originate from one sample sequenced in a study of Ad26.COV2.S vaccination and SARS-CoV-2 variants. The treatment denotes: roughly 18 received Ad26.COV2.S at low or high dose, single or two shots; 5 received placebo; per-sample allocation not given. Sampling happened 63 days after the first vaccine or placebo injection. Data came from immunoSEQ multiplex PCR; TCRdb stores just in-frame clones and leaves some out. Of 300,000 to 400,000 clones detected, roughly 91% appear once; the ten largest clones hold about 3%. The source was peripheral blood, collected in a trial of Ad26.COV2.S vaccine versus placebo. The receptors shown here come from a person between 18 and 60 years old who received the Ad26.COV2.S COVID-19 vaccine or a placebo.

The J gene is TRBJ1-6, the V gene TRBV5-1, with 9 nucleotides matching TRBD1. CDR1 SGHRS and CDR2 YFSETQ come from the germline V gene. V gave up 4 bases and J gave up 8 bases; unmatched junction bases: 7. The CDR3 has 15 amino acids. The CDR3 DNA is TGCGCCAGCAGCACCAGGGGACAGGGAGATTCACCCCTCCACTTT. Its translation: CASSTRGQGDSPLHF. The full variable domain, with the rest looked up from reference TRBV5-1 and TRBJ1-6, is KAGVTQTPRYLIKTRGQQVTLSCSPISGHRSVSWYQQTPGQGLQFLFEYFSETQRNKGNFPGRFSGRQFSNSRSEMNVSTLELGDSALYLCASSTRGQGDSPLHFGNGTRLTVT.

This clone is a singleton in its sample. Here the CDR3 reads CASSFLGSDNEQFF. The CDR3 region has the DNA TGTGCCAGCAGTTTCCTGGGGAGCGACAATGAGCAGTTCTTC. The rearrangement joins TRBV6-5 to TRBJ2-1, with D possibly matching TRBD2 (5 bases). Trimming pared 4 bases from V and 5 bases from J, leaving 12 bases between. Germline V CDR1 and CDR2: MNHEY, SVGAGI. The length of the CDR3 is 14 residues.

The rearrangement joins TRBV7-3 to TRBJ2-3; D is unresolved. Trimming shortened V by 1 base and J by 4 bases, and 9 bases separated the two germline ends. This CDR3 spans 14 amino acids. Germline CDR1 reads SGHTA; CDR2 reads FQGTGA. Here the CDR3 DNA reads TGTGCCAGCAGCTTAATGGAGTCAGCAGATACGCAGTATTTT. It specifies CASSLMESADTQYF.

The gene calls are TRBV5-1 and TRBJ1-2; 8 bases are shared with TRBD1. Germline V gene sequence: CDR1 SGHRS, CDR2 YFSETQ. The J segment lost 5 bases and the V segment lost 4 bases, leaving 7 bases of the junction unmatched. The length of the CDR3 is 14 residues. The CDR3 loop reads CASSATGTGYGYTF. CDR3 in DNA: TGCGCCAGCAGCGCGACCGGGACAGGTTATGGCTACACCTTC.

CDR3 DNA sequence: TGTGCCAGCAGTGAAATGGGACAGGTGAATCAGCCCCAGCATTTT. It specifies CASSEMGQVNQPQHF. The rearrangement links TRBV2 to TRBJ1-5, with TRBD1 identical over 8 bases. This CDR3 contains 15 residues. J was trimmed by 4 bases and V by 2 bases; bases with no gene match: 4. The V gene's germline CDR1 is SNHLY and CDR2 FYNNEI.

The chain joins TRBV4-1 to TRBJ2-7; 9 nucleotides agree with TRBD2. V shed 0 bases and J 5 bases; nucleotides not matched to a gene: 8. The CDR3 is 16 residues long. CDR1 and CDR2 from the germline V gene are MGHRA and YSYEKL. Written as DNA, the CDR3 is TGCGCCAGCAGCCAAGATTGGCGGGAGGGGAGGGACGAGCAGTACTTC. Translated, it gives CASSQDWREGRDEQYF.

V gene TRBV19 combines with J gene TRBJ1-2, with D unclear. Germline loops: CDR1 LNHDA, CDR2 SQIVND (reference sequence). V lost 2 bases and J 4 bases, leaving 8 bases between the germline ends. The CDR3 length is 13 residues. The CDR3, as DNA: TGTGCCAGTAGTATAAATCGGGGCTATGGCTACACCTTC. Amino acids: CASSINRGYGYTF. The full variable domain, completed using reference TRBV19 and TRBJ1-2, is DGGITQSPKYLFRKEGQNVTLSCEQNLNHDAMYWYRQDPGQGLRLIYYSQIVNDFQKGDIAEGYSVSREKKESFPLTVTSAQKNPTAFYLCASSINRGYGYTFGSGTRLTVV.

This chain connects TRBV2 to TRBJ2-7, with TRBD2 identical over 9 bases. V shed 0 bases, J shed 3 bases, and the junction held 3 bases outside the gene matches. This CDR3 spans 15 amino acids. CDR1 is SNHLY and CDR2 is FYNNEI in the germline V gene. CDR3 in DNA: TGTGCCAGCAGTGAAGCTGGGCGGGGGGGCTACGAGCAGTACTTC. It is translated as CASSEAGRGGYEQYF.

The CDR3 DNA reads as TGTGCCAGCAGCTCCCGGACAGGGGCAAATCTAGAAAAACTGTTTTTT. It is translated as CASSSRTGANLEKLFF. The V gene is TRBV5-5, the J gene TRBJ1-4, with 9 bases matching TRBD1. V lost 3 bases and J lost 8; bases outside the gene matches: 11. Germline V gene lookup returns CDR1 SGHKS and CDR2 YYEKEE (reference sequence). The CDR3 is 16 amino acids.

This rearrangement joins TRBV6-4 to TRBJ1-1; 7 bases are a match to TRBD1. The CDR3 extends over 13 amino acids. Germline-derived CDR1 and CDR2 are MRHNA and SNTAGT. J gave up 4 bases and V 6 bases, and 5 bases lay outside the gene matches. CDR3 nucleotide sequence: TGTGCCAGCAGAAAGGGGGCAGGCACTGAAGCTTTCTTT. The encoded protein is CASRKGAGTEAFF.

The genes are TRBV9 and TRBJ2-3; no firm D call. Germline V gene data show CDR1 as SGDLS and CDR2 as YYNGEE. This CDR3 spans 15 amino acids. Trimming left V 0 bases short and J 4 bases short, with 12 bases between. The CDR3 reads CASSVGAAPSDTQYF. The CDR3 DNA reads as TGTGCCAGCAGCGTAGGGGCGGCCCCCTCAGATACGCAGTATTTT.

This clone was recorded only once. Other DNA sequences in this sample translate to the same CDR3. The chain has TRBV20-1 and TRBJ1-2; the D gene is possibly TRBD1 (6 bases). The V gene lost 6 bases and the J gene lost 4 bases, with 9 bases spanning the gap. This CDR3 comprises 11 residues. Germline V CDR1 and CDR2: DFQATT, SNEGSKA (reference sequence). The CDR3 bases are TGCAGTGCGCGGGGGCCCTATGGCTACACCTTC. Protein: CSARGPYGYTF.

The chain has TRBV7-9 and TRBJ2-3; D uncertain. Deletions cut 5 bases from V and 1 base from J, with 16 bases between. CDR3 length: 16 amino acids. In germline, CDR1 is SEHNR, CDR2 FQNEAQ (reference sequence). In DNA form, the CDR3 reads TGTGCCAGCAGCCCCGTTCGGTTGGCCGGCACAGATACGCAGTATTTT. This gives the protein CASSPVRLAGTDTQYF.

The count of this clone is one. The CDR3 DNA reads as TGTGCCAGCGGACGGACACAACCTGAAAAACTGTTTTTT. This translates into CASGRTQPEKLFF. The rearrangement uses TRBV6-5 and TRBJ1-4; tentatively, D is TRBD1 (5 bases). The germline V gene has CDR1 MNHEY and CDR2 SVGAGI. Trimming removed 8 bases at V and 7 bases at J, with 14 bases between. The CDR3 consists of 13 residues.

The V and J genes are TRBV30 and TRBJ1-1, with D uncertain. V gave up 2 bases and J gave up 7 bases, with 8 bases separating them. Germline V gene data show CDR1 as GTSNPN and CDR2 as SVGIG (reference sequence). This CDR3 contains 11 residues. The CDR3: CAWSQASEAFF. Here the CDR3 DNA reads TGTGCCTGGAGTCAGGCTAGTGAAGCTTTCTTT.

This rearrangement joins TRBV7-9 to TRBJ2-5; 7 nucleotides match TRBD2. The CDR3 spans 12 residues. The trim removed 7 bases at V and 4 bases at J, leaving 3 bases unmatched. CDR1 and CDR2 from the germline V gene are SEHNR and FQNEAQ (reference sequence). CDR3 sequence: CASMGGLETQYF. The CDR3, as DNA: TGTGCCAGCATGGGGGGGTTAGAGACCCAGTACTTC.

The chain carries TRBV19 and TRBJ2-1; 10 positions match TRBD2. This CDR3 has 16 amino acids. Unmatched junction bases numbered 6, after V lost 4 bases and J lost 3 bases. The germline CDR1 and CDR2 sequences are LNHDA and SQIVND (reference sequence). CDR3 loop: CASSTLAGELYNEQFF. The CDR3 DNA is TGTGCCAGTAGTACTCTAGCGGGGGAACTCTACAATGAGCAGTTCTTC. The full variable domain, in which reference TRBV19 and TRBJ2-1 provide the parts outside the CDR3, is DGGITQSPKYLFRKEGQNVTLSCEQNLNHDAMYWYRQDPGQGLRLIYYSQIVNDFQKGDIAEGYSVSREKKESFPLTVTSAQKNPTAFYLCASSTLAGELYNEQFFGPGTRLTVL.

The genes are TRBV11-3 and TRBJ2-1; D is undetermined. Germline loops: CDR1 SGHNT, CDR2 YENEEA. The CDR3 covers 14 residues. V was clipped by 0 bases and J by 5 bases, with 8 bases between them. CDR3 sequence: CASSLDLEDNEQFF. The CDR3 bases are TGTGCCAGCAGCTTAGATTTGGAAGACAATGAGCAGTTCTTC.

This clone was found once. The DNA of the CDR3 is TGTGCTAGTGGTTTCTACGCCGGGACTACCACCGGGGAGCTGTTTTTT. As protein: CASGFYAGTTTGELFF. The chain has TRBV12-5 and TRBJ2-2; TRBD2 agrees at 7 bases. Trimming cost V 3 bases and J 4 bases; bases outside gene matches: 8. The CDR3 is 16 amino acids. The germline CDR1 and CDR2 sequences are LGHNT and FRNRAP. Looking up the rest from reference TRBV12-5 and TRBJ2-2 gives the full variable domain: DARVTQTPRHKVTEMGQEVTMRCQPILGHNTVFWYRQTMMQGLELLAYFRNRAPLDDSGMPKDRFSAEMPDATLATLKIQPSEPRDSAVYFCASGFYAGTTTGELFFGEGSRLTVL.

This clone was picked up one time. This chain joins TRBV18 and TRBJ1-2, with D uncertain. In germline, CDR1 is KGHSH, CDR2 LQKENI. The ends were cut back, 3 bases at V and 1 base at J, with 15 bases in the middle. There are 16 residues in the CDR3. CDR3 loop: CASSPPTTAHNYGYTF. In DNA form, the CDR3 reads TGTGCCAGCTCACCGCCAACCACAGCTCATAACTATGGCTACACCTTC.

The V call is TRBV5-1, the J call TRBJ2-1; the D is unclear. This CDR3 is 13 amino acids long. Per the germline V gene, CDR1 is SGHRS and CDR2 is YFSETQ. V lost 0 bases, J lost 8 bases, and 9 bases lay in between. CDR3 nucleotide sequence: TGCGCCAGCAGCTTGGGACAATCGGATGAGCAGTTCTTC. The encoded protein is CASSLGQSDEQFF. Using reference TRBV5-1 and TRBJ2-1 for the parts outside the CDR3, the full variable domain is KAGVTQTPRYLIKTRGQQVTLSCSPISGHRSVSWYQQTPGQGLQFLFEYFSETQRNKGNFPGRFSGRQFSNSRSEMNVSTLELGDSALYLCASSLGQSDEQFFGPGTRLTVL.

This clone was found many times. This sequence joins TRBV29-1 and TRBJ1-4; TRBD1 aligns across 7 bases. J lost 8 bases, V lost 6 bases, and 12 bases had no gene match. Germline CDR1 is SQVTM and CDR2 is ANQGSEA. There are 14 residues in the CDR3. CDR3 nucleotide sequence: TGCAGCGTCCACGGGGAGGGGGCGGGCGAAAAACTGTTTTTT. It specifies CSVHGEGAGEKLFF.

The chain uses TRBV4-3 and TRBJ2-2; no firm D call. The V end was cut by 2 bases, the J end by 5 bases, with 15 bases between. The CDR3 consists of 16 residues. Germline V CDR1 and CDR2: LGHNA, YSLEER. The CDR3 reads CASSQLMYGPTGELFF. The CDR3 DNA reads as TGCGCCAGCAGCCAACTCATGTACGGGCCTACCGGGGAGCTGTTTTTT.

The chain links TRBV3-1 (or the pseudogene TRBV3-2) to TRBJ2-1; tentatively, D is TRBD1 (6 bases). V lost 2 bases to trimming and J lost 0 bases, with 26 bases between them. The germline V gene has CDR1 LGHDT and CDR2 YNNKEL (reference sequence). CDR3 size: 21 residues. DNA of the CDR3: TGTGCCAGCAGCCAAAATGGTGCAGGGGTTACAGTTGACAGCTCCTACAATGAGCAGTTCTTC. This translates into CASSQNGAGVTVDSSYNEQFF.

This clone was detected only once. The V call is TRBV9, the J call TRBJ2-1, with D tentatively TRBD2 (6 bases). The V gene's germline CDR1 is SGDLS and CDR2 YYNGEE. The CDR3 is 14 residues long. V was pared by 4 bases and J by 6 bases, with 14 bases between. In DNA, the CDR3 is TGTGCCAGCAGCACCTACGGGAGAACCAATGAGCAGTTCTTC. Translated: CASSTYGRTNEQFF.

The chain links TRBV27 to TRBJ1-5; D not resolved. Trimming left V 0 bases short and J 5 bases short, with 5 bases between. This CDR3 contains 13 residues. CDR1 and CDR2 (germline): MNHEY, SMNVEV (reference sequence). CDR3 DNA: TGTGCCAGCAGTTTATCGGCGTATCAGCCCCAGCATTTT. This codes for CASSLSAYQPQHF.

The rearrangement uses TRBV12-3 or TRBV12-4 and TRBJ2-7, with 7 bases identical to TRBD2. The V segment lost 1 base and the J segment 11 bases; nucleotides outside the gene matches: 5. There are 12 residues in the CDR3. The CDR3 protein is CASSLDSAGEYF. CDR3 nucleotide sequence: TGTGCCAGCAGTTTAGACAGTGCGGGGGAGTACTTC.

About this clone: The junction differs from germline at one of its ends, possibly a read error. The rearrangement links TRBV30 to TRBJ2-1, with D maybe TRBD2 (6 bases). The CDR3 covers 14 residues. Germline V lookup: CDR1 GTSNPN, CDR2 SVGIG (reference sequence). The CDR3: CARRVTTPYNEQFF. The CDR3 DNA sequence: TGTGCCCGGAGGGTAACGACCCCCTACAATGAGCAGTTCTTC.

This clone was counted a few times. The chain carries TRBV27 and TRBJ1-3; D might be TRBD1 (6 bases). The CDR3 is made up of 14 amino acids. Trimming took off 6 bases at V and 4 bases at J, with 13 bases between the two ends. Per germline, CDR1 MNHEY and CDR2 SMNVEV (reference sequence). The CDR3 DNA reads as TGTGCCAGCAGCACCAAACAGGGAGGAAACACCATATATTTT. Translated: CASSTKQGGNTIYF.